In its sample, the clone carrying this T cell receptor beta chain was seen many times. As yet, its antigen is unknown. A read error may produce the germline difference seen at one junction end. RNA transcripts yielded amplified TCR beta CDR3 regions. HTBI primers were the set used in a first-round RT-PCR of the TCR CDR3. MiXCR, run by TCRdb on the multiplex PCR reads, gives a single entry per CDR3 protein. This sample has around 340,000 distinct CDR3 sequences; about 15% occur once, and the top ten carry around 33%. The data stem from a study of T cells in Graves' hyperthyroidism and ophthalmopathy. Findings and limits, study-wide: The model made its ophthalmopathy prediction, and onset followed a median around 6.9 months later.

Patients showing uncontrolled infection, other autoimmune disease, pregnancy or lactation were ineligible. Out of 8.5 to 10 ml of fresh peripheral blood came the PBMCs. The germline CDR1 and CDR2 sequences are SGHDT and YYEEEE. The CDR3 covers 11 residues. The chain uses TRBV5-6 and TRBJ2-5, with D perhaps TRBD2 (6 bases). The sequence was obtained from a man in his thirties or forties with Graves' hyperthyroidism. The source material was blood. This CDR3 reads CASSSGVVKHF. The CDR3 bases are TGTGCCAGCAGCTCGGGGGTAGTGAAGCACTTC.